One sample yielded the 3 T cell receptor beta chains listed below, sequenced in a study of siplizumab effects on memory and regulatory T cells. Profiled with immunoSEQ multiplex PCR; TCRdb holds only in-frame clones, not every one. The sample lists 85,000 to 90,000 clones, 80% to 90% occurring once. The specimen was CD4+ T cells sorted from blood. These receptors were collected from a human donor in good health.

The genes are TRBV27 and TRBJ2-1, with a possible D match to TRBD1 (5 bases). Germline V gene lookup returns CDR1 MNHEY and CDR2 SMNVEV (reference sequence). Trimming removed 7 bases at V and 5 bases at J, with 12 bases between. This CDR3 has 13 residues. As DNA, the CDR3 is TGTGCCAGCAACTCCTTAGGGGACAATGAGCAGTTCTTC. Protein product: CASNSLGDNEQFF.

In nucleotides, the CDR3 is TGCAGCGTTGTAGCGGGAGTTAACAATGAGCAGTTCTTC. Its protein product is CSVVAGVNNEQFF. The chain uses TRBV29-1 and TRBJ2-1, with TRBD2 matching over 9 bases. Trimming at V came to 4 bases and at J to 5 bases, leaving 3 bases not matched to a gene. The CDR3 runs to 13 residues. Germline assignment: CDR1 SQVTM and CDR2 ANQGSEA.

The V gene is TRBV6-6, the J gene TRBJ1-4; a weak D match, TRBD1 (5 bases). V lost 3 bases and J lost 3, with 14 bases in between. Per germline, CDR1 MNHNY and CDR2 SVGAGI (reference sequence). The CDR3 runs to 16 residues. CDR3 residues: CASSYLGGVPNEKLFF. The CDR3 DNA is TGTGCCAGCAGTTATTTGGGAGGGGTACCTAATGAAAAACTGTTTTTT.